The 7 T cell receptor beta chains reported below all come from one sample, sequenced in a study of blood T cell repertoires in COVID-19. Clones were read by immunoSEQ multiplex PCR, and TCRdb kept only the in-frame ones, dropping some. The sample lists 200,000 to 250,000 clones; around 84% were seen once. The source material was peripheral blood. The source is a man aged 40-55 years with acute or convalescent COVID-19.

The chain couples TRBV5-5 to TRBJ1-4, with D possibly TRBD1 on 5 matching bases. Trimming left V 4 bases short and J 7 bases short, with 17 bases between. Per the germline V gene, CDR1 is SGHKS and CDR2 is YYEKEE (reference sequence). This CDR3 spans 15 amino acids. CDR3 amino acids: CASSHSRGAGEKLFF. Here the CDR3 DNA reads TGTGCCAGCAGCCATTCGAGGGGAGCGGGTGAAAAACTGTTTTTT.

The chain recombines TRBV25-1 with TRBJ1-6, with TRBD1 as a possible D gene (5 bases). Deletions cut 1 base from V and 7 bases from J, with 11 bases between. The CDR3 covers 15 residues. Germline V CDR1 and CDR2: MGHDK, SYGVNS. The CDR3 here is CASSEWGGVNSPLHF. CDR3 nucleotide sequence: TGTGCCAGCAGTGAATGGGGGGGGGTGAATTCACCCCTCCACTTT.

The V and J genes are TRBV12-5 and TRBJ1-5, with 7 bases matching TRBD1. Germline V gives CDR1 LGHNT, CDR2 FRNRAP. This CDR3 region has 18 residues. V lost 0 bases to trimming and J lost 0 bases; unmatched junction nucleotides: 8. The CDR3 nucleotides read TGTGCTAGTGGTTTGGTCACAGGGGAAGGCTATAGCAATCAGCCCCAGCATTTT. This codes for CASGLVTGEGYSNQPQHF.

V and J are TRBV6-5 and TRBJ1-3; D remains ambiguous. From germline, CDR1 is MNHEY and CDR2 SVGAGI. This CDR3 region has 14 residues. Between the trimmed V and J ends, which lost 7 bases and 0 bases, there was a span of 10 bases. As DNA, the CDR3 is TGTGCCAGCAAAAACTACCTCTCTGGAAACACCATATATTTT. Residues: CASKNYLSGNTIYF.

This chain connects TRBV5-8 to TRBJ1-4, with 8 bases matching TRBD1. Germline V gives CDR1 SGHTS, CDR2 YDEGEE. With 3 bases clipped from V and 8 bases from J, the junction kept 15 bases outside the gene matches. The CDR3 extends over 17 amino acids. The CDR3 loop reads CASSSGQGNELGEKLFF. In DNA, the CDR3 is TGTGCCAGCAGCTCTGGACAGGGAAACGAGTTAGGAGAAAAACTGTTTTTT.

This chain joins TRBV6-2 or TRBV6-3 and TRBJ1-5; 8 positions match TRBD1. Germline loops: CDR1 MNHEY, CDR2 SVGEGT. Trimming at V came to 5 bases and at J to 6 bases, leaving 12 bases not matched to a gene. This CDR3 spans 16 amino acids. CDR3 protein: CASSPNRLQGAQPQHF. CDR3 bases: TGTGCCAGCAGTCCGAATAGACTCCAGGGGGCTCAGCCCCAGCATTTT.

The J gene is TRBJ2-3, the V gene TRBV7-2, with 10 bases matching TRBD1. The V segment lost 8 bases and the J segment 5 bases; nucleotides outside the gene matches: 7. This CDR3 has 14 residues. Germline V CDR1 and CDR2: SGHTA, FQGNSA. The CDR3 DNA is TGTGCCAGCTGTAAGGACAGGGGGTTAGATACGCAGTATTTT. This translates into CASCKDRGLDTQYF.